This T cell receptor beta chain was sequenced during a study of CD8+CD57+ T cells in acquired aplastic anemia. Study-wide context: About 10 million reads, on average, were obtained for CD4+ cells from healthy donors.

Findings and caveats of the study: Researchers reported that CD8+ Simpson's diversity was not significantly different in patients versus controls. Patients and controls shared about 30 CD8+ CDR3 sequences, which appeared highly expressed in patients and within their immunodominant clones.

TCR beta VDJ and CDR3 profiles were obtained from a genomic DNA template. One entry per CDR3 protein results from TCRdb running MiXCR on the reads. The data contain about 190,000 distinct CDR3 sequences, roughly half of them singletons. A note on this clonotype: Its target is unknown.

There are 16 residues in the CDR3. Germline CDR1 is LNHDA and CDR2 is SQIVND (reference sequence). J lost 2 bases, V lost 3 bases, and 2 bases had no gene match. Specimen: sorted CD4+, CD8+, or CD8+CD57+ T cells (not recorded which) from PBMCs. The V and J genes are TRBV19 and TRBJ2-7; 15 bases align to TRBD2. This clonotype was obtained from a human donor in good health, serving as a control. The CDR3 region is CASSMGLAGGTYEQYF. In nucleotides, the CDR3 is TGTGCCAGTAGTATGGGACTAGCGGGGGGCACCTACGAGCAGTACTTC.